What follows describes a single T cell receptor (beta chain). The CDR3 covers 15 residues. The junction had 11 bases not matched to a gene; V was cut back by 5 bases and J by 5 bases. Per the germline V gene, CDR1 is SNHLY and CDR2 is FYNNEI. This entry is derived from a study of identical twins. TCRdb re-called the 5' RACE reads through MiXCR, storing one row per CDR3 protein. The sample records hundreds of thousands of distinct CDR3 sequences, over 8.5% being singletons. The same specimen was also included in a second study, on yellow fever vaccine responses in identical twins.

This chain uses TRBV2 with TRBJ2-5; 7 nucleotides line up with TRBD1. Source material: PBMCs. This receptor was obtained from a woman aged 18-29 years in good health. Here the CDR3 DNA reads TGTGCCAGCAGTTCCCAGGGGGACGGCAAGGAGACCCAGTACTTC. It codes for CASSSQGDGKETQYF.